This TCR beta chain was recovered during a study of T-cell reconstitution after alpha-beta-depleted transplantation in children. The authors prepared the TCRbeta library with unique molecular identifiers. TCRdb processed the PCR reads anew with MiXCR; each CDR3 protein has one entry. This repertoire shows about 130,000 distinct CDR3 sequences, roughly 9% found once; its top ten account for under 30%. The V and J ends lost 0 bases and 0 bases respectively, with 9 bases between them. This CDR3 region has 15 residues. The germline gives CDR1 SGHRS, CDR2 YFSETQ. The receptor's source is a girl in the first two years of life who had a stem cell transplant for combined immunodeficiency, so the T cells may come from the graft donor. The genes are TRBV5-1 and TRBJ2-5; D may be TRBD1 (5 bases). The specimen was PBMCs, mostly from graft donor cells, collected 180 days after TCRalphabeta/CD19-depleted stem cell transplant. The CDR3 sequence: CASSLEGQYQETQYF. For the CDR3, the DNA is TGCGCCAGCAGCTTGGAGGGGCAGTACCAAGAGACCCAGTACTTC.